The subject of this entry is one T cell receptor (beta chain). Its antigen is as yet unknown. Exclusion criteria comprised uncontrolled infection, other autoimmune disease, pregnancy or lactation. Clinicians diagnosed patients from clinical symptoms, serum thyroxine and TRAb, thyroid ultrasound and orbital computed tomography. The record originates from a study of T cells in Graves' hyperthyroidism and ophthalmopathy. Study summary: Prior to any treatment, at the point of initial diagnosis, peripheral blood was collected. Study findings and constraints: Most thyroid clonotypes expanded above 0.001 appeared in blood too.

The TCR beta CDR3 regions underwent amplification using RNA transcripts as the source. HTBI primers were used for first-round RT-PCR of the TCR CDR3. TCRdb itself ran the multiplex PCR reads through MiXCR, one entry per CDR3 protein. Of some 350,000 distinct CDR3 sequences in the sample, around 15% were seen once. Germline V gene lookup returns CDR1 SQVTM and CDR2 ANQGSEA. V dropped 0 bases and J dropped 8 bases, with 13 bases sitting between them. The CDR3 contains 14 residues. The sample taken for sequencing was blood. The sequence derives from a woman aged 55-69 years with Graves' ophthalmopathy. The chain employs TRBV29-1 and TRBJ1-4, with a possible D match to TRBD1 (5 bases). The CDR3: CSVEDGGDGEKLFF. The CDR3 DNA follows: TGCAGCGTTGAAGACGGGGGGGACGGCGAAAAACTGTTTTTT.